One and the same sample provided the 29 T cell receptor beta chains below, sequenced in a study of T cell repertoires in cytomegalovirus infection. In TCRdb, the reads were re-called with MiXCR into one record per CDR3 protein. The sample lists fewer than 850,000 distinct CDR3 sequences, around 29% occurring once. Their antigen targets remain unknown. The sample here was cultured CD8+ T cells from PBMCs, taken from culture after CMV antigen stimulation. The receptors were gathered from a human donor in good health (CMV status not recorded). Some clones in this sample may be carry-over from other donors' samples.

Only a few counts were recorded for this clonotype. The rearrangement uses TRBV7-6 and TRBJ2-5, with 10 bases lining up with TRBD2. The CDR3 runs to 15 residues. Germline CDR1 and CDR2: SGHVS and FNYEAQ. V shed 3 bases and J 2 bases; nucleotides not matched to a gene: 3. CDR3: CASSLWTSGQETQYF. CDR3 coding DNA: TGTGCCAGCAGCTTGTGGACTAGCGGACAAGAGACCCAGTACTTC.

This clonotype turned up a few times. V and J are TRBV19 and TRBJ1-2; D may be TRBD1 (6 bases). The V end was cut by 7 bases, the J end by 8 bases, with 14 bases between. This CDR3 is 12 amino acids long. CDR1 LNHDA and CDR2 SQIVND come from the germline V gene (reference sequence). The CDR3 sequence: CASTRGAYGYTF. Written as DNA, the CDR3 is TGTGCCAGTACTCGGGGGGCCTACGGCTACACCTTC.

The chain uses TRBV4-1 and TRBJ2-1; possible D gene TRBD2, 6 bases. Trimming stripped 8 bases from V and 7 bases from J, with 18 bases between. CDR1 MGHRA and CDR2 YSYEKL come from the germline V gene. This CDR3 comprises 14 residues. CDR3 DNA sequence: TGCGCCAGCGGATCGCTTGGGGGGTTGAATGAGCAGTTCTTC. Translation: CASGSLGGLNEQFF.

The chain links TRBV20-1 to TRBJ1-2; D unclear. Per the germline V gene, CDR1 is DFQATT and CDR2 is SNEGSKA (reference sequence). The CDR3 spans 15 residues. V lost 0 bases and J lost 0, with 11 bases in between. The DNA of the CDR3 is TGCAGTGCTAGAGACCTGACGGCTACTAACTATGGCTACACCTTC. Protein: CSARDLTATNYGYTF.

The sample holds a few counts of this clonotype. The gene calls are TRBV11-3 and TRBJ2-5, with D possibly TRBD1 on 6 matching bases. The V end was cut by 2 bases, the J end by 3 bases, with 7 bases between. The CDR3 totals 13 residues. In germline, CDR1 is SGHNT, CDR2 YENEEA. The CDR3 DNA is TGTGCCAGCAGCTTAAGGACAGAAGAGACCCAGTACTTC. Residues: CASSLRTEETQYF.

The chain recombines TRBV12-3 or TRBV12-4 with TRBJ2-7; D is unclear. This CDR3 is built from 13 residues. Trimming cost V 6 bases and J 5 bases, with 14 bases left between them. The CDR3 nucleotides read TGTGCCAGCAGCTGGGTAGTAGGCCACGAGCAGTACTTC. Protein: CASSWVVGHEQYF.

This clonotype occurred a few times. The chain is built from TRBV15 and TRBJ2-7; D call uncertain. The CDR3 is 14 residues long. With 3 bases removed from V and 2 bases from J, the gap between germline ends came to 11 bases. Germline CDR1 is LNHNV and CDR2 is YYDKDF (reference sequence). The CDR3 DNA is TGTGCCACCAGCAGTGCTCGGGCGACCTACGAGCAGTACTTC. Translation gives CATSSARATYEQYF.

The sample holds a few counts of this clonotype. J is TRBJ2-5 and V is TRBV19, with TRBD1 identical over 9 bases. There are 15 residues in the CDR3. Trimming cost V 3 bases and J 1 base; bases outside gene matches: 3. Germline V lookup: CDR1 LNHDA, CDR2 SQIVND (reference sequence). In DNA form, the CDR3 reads TGTGCCAGTAGTATCACAGGGGGCCCCCAAGAGACCCAGTACTTC. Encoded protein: CASSITGGPQETQYF.

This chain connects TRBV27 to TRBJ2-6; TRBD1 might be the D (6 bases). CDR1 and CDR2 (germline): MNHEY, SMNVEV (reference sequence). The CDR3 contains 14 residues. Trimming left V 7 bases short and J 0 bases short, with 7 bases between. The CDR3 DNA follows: TGTGCCAGCATGGGGGCCTCTGGGGCCAACGTCCTGACTTTC. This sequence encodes CASMGASGANVLTF.

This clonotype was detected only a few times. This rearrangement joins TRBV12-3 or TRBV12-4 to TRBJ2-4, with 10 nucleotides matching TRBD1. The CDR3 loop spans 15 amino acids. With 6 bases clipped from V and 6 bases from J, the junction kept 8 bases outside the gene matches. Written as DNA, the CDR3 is TGTGCCAGCAGCCTCCTGACAGGGGGCTTAAACATTCAGTACTTC. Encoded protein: CASSLLTGGLNIQYF.

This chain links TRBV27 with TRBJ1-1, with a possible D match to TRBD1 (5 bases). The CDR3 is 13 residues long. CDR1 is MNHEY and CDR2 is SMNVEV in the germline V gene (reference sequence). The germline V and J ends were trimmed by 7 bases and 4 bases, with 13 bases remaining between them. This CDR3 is CASKQALVTEAFF. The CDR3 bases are TGTGCCAGCAAACAGGCTTTGGTCACTGAAGCTTTCTTT.

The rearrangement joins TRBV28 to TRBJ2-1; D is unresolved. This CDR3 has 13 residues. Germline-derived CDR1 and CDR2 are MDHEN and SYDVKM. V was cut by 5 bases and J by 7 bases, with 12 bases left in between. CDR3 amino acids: CASSALMGNEQFF. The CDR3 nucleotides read TGTGCCAGCAGTGCTCTCATGGGGAATGAGCAGTTCTTC.

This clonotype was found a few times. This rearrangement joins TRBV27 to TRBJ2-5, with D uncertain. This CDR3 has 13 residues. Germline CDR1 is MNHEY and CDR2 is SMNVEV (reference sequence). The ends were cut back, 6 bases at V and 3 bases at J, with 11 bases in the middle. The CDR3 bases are TGTGCCAGCAGCACCTATATTGAAGAGACCCAGTACTTC. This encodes CASSTYIEETQYF.

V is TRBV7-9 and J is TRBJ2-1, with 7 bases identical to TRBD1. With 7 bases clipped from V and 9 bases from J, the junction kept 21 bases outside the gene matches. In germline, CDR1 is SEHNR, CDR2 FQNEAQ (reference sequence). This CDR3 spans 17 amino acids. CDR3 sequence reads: CASNPVGRGYRDTEQFF. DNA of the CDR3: TGTGCCAGCAACCCGGTGGGCAGGGGGTATAGGGACACTGAGCAGTTCTTC. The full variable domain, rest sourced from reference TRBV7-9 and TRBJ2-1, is DTGVSQNPRHKITKRGQNVTFRCDPISEHNRLYWYRQTLGQGPEFLTYFQNEAQLEKSRLLSDRFSAERPKGSFSTLEIQRTEQGDSAMYLCASNPVGRGYRDTEQFFGPGTRLTVL.

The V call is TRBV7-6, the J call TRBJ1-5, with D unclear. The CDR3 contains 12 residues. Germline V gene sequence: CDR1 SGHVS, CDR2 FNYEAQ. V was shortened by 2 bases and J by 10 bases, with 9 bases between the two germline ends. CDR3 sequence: CASSLSGFPQHF. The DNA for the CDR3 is TGTGCCAGCAGCTTAAGCGGCTTTCCCCAGCATTTT. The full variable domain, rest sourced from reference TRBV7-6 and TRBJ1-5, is GAGVSQSPRYKVTKRGQDVALRCDPISGHVSLYWYRQALGQGPEFLTYFNYEAQQDKSGLPNDRFSAERPEGSISTLTIQRTEQRDSAMYRCASSLSGFPQHFGDGTRLSIL.

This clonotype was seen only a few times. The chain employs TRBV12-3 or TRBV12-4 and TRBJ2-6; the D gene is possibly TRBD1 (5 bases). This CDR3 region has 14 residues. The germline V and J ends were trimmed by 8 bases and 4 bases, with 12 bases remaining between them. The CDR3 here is CASRQGRGANVLTF. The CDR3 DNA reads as TGTGCCAGCCGTCAGGGTCGGGGGGCCAACGTCCTGACTTTC.

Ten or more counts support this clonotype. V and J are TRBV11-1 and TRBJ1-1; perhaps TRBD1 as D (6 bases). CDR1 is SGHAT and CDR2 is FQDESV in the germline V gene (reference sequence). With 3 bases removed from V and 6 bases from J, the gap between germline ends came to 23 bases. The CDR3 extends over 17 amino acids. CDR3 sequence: CASSLETGTWEPSEAFF. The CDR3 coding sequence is TGTGCCAGCAGCTTGGAAACTGGGACATGGGAACCCTCTGAAGCTTTCTTT.

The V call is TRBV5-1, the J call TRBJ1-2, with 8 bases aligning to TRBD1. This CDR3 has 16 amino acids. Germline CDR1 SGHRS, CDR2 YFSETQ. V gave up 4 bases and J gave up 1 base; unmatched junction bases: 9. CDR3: CASSPITGGINYGYTF. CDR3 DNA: TGCGCCAGCAGCCCGATAACAGGGGGGATTAACTATGGCTACACCTTC.

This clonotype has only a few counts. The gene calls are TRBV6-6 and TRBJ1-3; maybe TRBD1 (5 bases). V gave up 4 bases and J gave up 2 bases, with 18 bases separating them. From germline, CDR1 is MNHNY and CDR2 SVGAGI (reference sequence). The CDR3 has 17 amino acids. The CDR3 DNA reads TGTGCCAGCAGTTCTTACGGGGCCCTTCACCCTGGAAACACCATATATTTT. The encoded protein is CASSSYGALHPGNTIYF.

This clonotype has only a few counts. DNA of the CDR3: TGTGCCAGCAGTGGACTAGCGATCTCAACGGAGCAGTTCTTC. It specifies CASSGLAISTEQFF. The chain carries TRBV12-3 or TRBV12-4 and TRBJ2-1, with 9 bases identical to TRBD2. The ends lost 5 bases at V and 10 bases at J; junction bases unmatched: 9. This CDR3 spans 14 amino acids.

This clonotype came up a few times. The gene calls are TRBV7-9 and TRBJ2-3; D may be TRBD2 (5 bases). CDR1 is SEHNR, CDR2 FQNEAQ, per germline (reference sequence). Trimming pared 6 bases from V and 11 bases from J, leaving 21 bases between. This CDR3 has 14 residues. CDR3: CASRPSPPGRGQYF. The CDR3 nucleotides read TGTGCCAGCAGACCCTCCCCCCCCGGTCGGGGGCAGTATTTT. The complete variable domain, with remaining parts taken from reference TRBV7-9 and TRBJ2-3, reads DTGVSQNPRHKITKRGQNVTFRCDPISEHNRLYWYRQTLGQGPEFLTYFQNEAQLEKSRLLSDRFSAERPKGSFSTLEIQRTEQGDSAMYLCASRPSPPGRGQYFGPGTRLTVL.

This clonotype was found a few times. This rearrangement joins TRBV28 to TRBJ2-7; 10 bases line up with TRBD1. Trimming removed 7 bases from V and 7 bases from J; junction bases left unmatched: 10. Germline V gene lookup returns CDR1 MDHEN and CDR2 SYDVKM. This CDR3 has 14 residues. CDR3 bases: TGTGCCAGCAACGCCCGAGACAGGGGGCTGGAGCAGTACGTC. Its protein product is CASNARDRGLEQYV.

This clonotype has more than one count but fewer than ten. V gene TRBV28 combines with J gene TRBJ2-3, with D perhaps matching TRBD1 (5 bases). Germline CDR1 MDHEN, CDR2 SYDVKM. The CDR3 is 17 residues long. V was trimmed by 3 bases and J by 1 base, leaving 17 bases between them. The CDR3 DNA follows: TGTGCCAGCAGTTTGGTGCCGCAGGGAATCCGCACAGATACGCAGTATTTT. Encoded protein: CASSLVPQGIRTDTQYF.

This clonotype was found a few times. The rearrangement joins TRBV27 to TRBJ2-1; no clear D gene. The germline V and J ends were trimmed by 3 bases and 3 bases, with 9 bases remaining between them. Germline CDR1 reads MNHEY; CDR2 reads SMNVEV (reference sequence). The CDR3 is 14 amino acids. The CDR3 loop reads CASSFGNDYNEQFF. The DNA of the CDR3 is TGTGCCAGCAGTTTCGGCAATGACTACAATGAGCAGTTCTTC.

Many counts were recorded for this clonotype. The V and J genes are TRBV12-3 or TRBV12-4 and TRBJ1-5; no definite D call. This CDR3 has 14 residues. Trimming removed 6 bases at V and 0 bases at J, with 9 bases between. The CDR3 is CASSYRGSNQPQHF. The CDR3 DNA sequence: TGTGCCAGCAGCTATCGGGGTAGCAATCAGCCCCAGCATTTT.

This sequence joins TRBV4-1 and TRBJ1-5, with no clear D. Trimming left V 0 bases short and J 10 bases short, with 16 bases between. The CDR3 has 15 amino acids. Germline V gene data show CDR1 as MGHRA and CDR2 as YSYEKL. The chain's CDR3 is CASSQEEGLILPQHF. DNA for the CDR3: TGCGCCAGCAGCCAAGAGGAAGGCCTTATTCTCCCCCAGCATTTT.

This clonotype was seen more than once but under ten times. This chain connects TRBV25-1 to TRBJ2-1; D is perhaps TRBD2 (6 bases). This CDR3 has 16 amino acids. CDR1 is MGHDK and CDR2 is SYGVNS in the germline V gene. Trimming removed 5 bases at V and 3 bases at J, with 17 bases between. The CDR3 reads CASSLRSGLLYNEQFF. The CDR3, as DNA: TGTGCCAGCAGTCTTCGATCGGGACTCCTCTACAATGAGCAGTTCTTC. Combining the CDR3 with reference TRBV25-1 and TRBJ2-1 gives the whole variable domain EADIYQTPRYLVIGTGKKITLECSQTMGHDKMYWYQQDPGMELHLIHYSYGVNSTEKGDLSSESTVSRIRTEHFPLTLESARPSHTSQYLCASSLRSGLLYNEQFFGPGTRLTVL.

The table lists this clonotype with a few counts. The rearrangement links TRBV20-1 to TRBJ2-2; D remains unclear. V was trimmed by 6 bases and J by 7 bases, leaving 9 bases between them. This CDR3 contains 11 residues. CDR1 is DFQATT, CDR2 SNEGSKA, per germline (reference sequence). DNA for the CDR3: TGCAGTGCCCTGGAGAACGGGGAGCTGTTTTTT. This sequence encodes CSALENGELFF.

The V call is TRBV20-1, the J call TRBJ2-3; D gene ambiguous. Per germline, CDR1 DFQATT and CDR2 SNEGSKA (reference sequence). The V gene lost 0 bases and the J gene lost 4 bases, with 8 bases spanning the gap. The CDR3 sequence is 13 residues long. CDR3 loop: CSARDPVADTQYF. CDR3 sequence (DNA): TGCAGTGCTAGAGACCCCGTGGCAGATACGCAGTATTTT.